This T cell receptor beta chain was documented in a study of CD8+ T cells in alopecia areata. Findings and limits, study-wide: An increase in clonality over normal scalp was evident in lesional scalp, especially alopecia totalis/universalis.

TCR sequencing used cDNA made by reverse transcription of extracted RNA. TCRdb keeps only in-frame clones here, not all; method: immunoSEQ multiplex PCR. The sample lists roughly 150,000 clones; roughly 50% were seen once. This clone has a handful of counts. The antigen is undetermined. The germline CDR1 and CDR2 sequences are SGHRS and YFSETQ. The CDR3 has 12 amino acids. V trimming: 3 bases; J trimming: 8 bases; junction bases outside the gene matches: 2. The chain has TRBV5-1 and TRBJ1-2; 9 nucleotides align to TRBD1. This clonotype was obtained from a human donor with alopecia areata. This material consisted of CD4+ T cells sorted from blood, taken at week 0. The CDR3 spells CASSSGQGGYTF. The CDR3 nucleotides read TGCGCCAGCAGCTCGGGACAGGGCGGCTACACCTTC.